These T cell receptor beta chains were read from a single sample in a study of T cell responses to AZD1222 COVID-19 vaccine. Sequencing was performed with immunoSEQ multiplex PCR; in TCRdb, only in-frame clones are kept and a portion is missing. The data contain roughly 120,000 clones, roughly 85% of them singletons. The sequences come from peripheral blood, collected 28 days after the second AZD1222 dose. These receptors all come from an adult who received the AZD1222 COVID-19 vaccine. CDR3s include the opening cysteine and the closing phenylalanine or tryptophan. The D gene is left open where the match is weak. Expanded clones are given a class, and other clones once, few, many or no size at all.

TRBD1	TRBJ1-6	TRBV5-1	few	CASSARTGGNSPLHF	TGCGCCAGCAGCGCCCGGACAGGGGGCAATTCACCCCTCCACTTT
TRBD2	TRBJ2-5	TRBV5-4	.	CASRIGLAGWGTQYF	TGTGCCAGCAGAATCGGACTAGCGGGGTGGGGGACCCAGTACTTC
TRBD1	TRBJ1-5	TRBV28	.	CASSKTGGYQPQHF	TGTGCCAGCAGTAAGACAGGGGGGTATCAGCCCCAGCATTTT
.	TRBJ1-1	TRBV14	.	CASSPLGFLHTEAFF	TGTGCCAGCAGTCCGCTAGGGTTCCTTCATACTGAAGCTTTCTTT
TRBD1	TRBJ1-2	TRBV9	once	CASTPGQNNYGYTF	TGTGCCAGCACGCCGGGACAGAACAACTATGGCTACACCTTC
TRBD1	TRBJ2-5	TRBV3-1/TRBV3-2	.	CASSQGQGQETQYF	TGTGCCAGCAGCCAGGGACAGGGGCAAGAGACCCAGTACTTC
.	TRBJ1-2	TRBV18	.	CASSPEGTFGYGYTF	TGTGCCAGCTCACCAGAGGGGACTTTTGGCTATGGCTACACCTTC
.	TRBJ1-2	TRBV6-2/TRBV6-3	.	CASSYPGGIGYTF	TGTGCCAGCAGTTACCCCGGGGGCATAGGCTACACCTTC
.	TRBJ1-6	TRBV6-6	.	CASSYSPFPDSPLHF	TGTGCCAGCAGTTACTCGCCGTTTCCCGATTCACCCCTCCACTTT
.	TRBJ1-5	TRBV6-5	.	CATREPGNQPQHF	TGTGCCACCCGAGAACCGGGCAATCAGCCCCAGCATTTT
TRBD2	TRBJ2-5	TRBV3-1/TRBV3-2	.	CASSGGTRRETQYF	TGTGCCAGCAGCGGCGGGACTAGGAGGGAGACCCAGTACTTC
.	TRBJ1-1	TRBV2	.	CASREGWTTEAFF	TGTGCCAGCCGAGAGGGTTGGACCACTGAAGCTTTCTTT
.	TRBJ2-3	TRBV2	.	CASLATGQGADTQYF	TGTGCCAGCCTGGCGACGGGGCAGGGAGCAGATACGCAGTATTTT
.	TRBJ2-3	TRBV18	.	CASSPSRVTDTQYF	TGTGCCAGCTCACCCTCTCGGGTCACAGATACGCAGTATTTT
.	TRBJ1-1	TRBV5-6	.	CASSWGTSGTEAFF	TGTGCCAGCAGCTGGGGGACCTCCGGGACTGAAGCTTTCTTT
.	TRBJ1-6	TRBV6-1	.	CASSEGGGSPLHF	TGTGCCAGCAGTGAAGGAGGTGGATCACCCCTCCACTTT
.	TRBJ2-3	TRBV6-2/TRBV6-3	.	CASSYSPGLPTDTQYF	TGTGCCAGCAGTTACTCACCGGGGCTGCCCACAGATACGCAGTATTTT
TRBD1	TRBJ1-2	TRBV3-1/TRBV3-2	.	CASSPRQGPNYGYTF	TGTGCCAGCAGCCCCCGACAGGGGCCTAACTATGGCTACACCTTC
TRBD1	TRBJ1-1	TRBV19	.	CASSSLTGGTEAFF	TGTGCCAGTAGTAGCCTGACAGGGGGGACCGAAGCTTTCTTT
TRBD1	TRBJ1-6	TRBV5-1	.	CASSTGGVYNSPLHF	TGCGCCAGCAGCACAGGGGGCGTCTATAATTCACCCCTCCACTTT
.	TRBJ2-7	TRBV7-2	.	CASSSVVLAYEQYF	TGTGCCAGCAGTTCGGTGGTTCTCGCCTACGAGCAGTACTTC
.	TRBJ1-1	TRBV6-5	once	CASNLNRAGNTEAFF	TGTGCCAGCAACCTAAACAGGGCCGGGAACACTGAAGCTTTCTTT
.	TRBJ1-3	TRBV4-2	.	CASSQVLESSLGNTIYF	TGTGCCAGCAGCCAGGTCCTCGAGTCAAGCCTTGGAAACACCATATATTTT
.	TRBJ1-2	TRBV9	.	CASRGAGEGYTF	TGTGCCAGCAGGGGGGCTGGCGAGGGCTACACCTTC
.	TRBJ2-6	TRBV5-1	.	CASSLYVSSGANVLTF	TGCGCCAGCAGCCTTTATGTAAGCTCTGGGGCCAACGTCCTGACTTTC
TRBD1	TRBJ2-7	TRBV5-6	.	CASSFPGQHYEQYF	TGTGCCAGCAGCTTCCCGGGACAGCACTACGAGCAGTACTTC
.	TRBJ2-1	TRBV7-2	.	CASSQGLANAEQFF	TGTGCCAGCAGCCAAGGACTCGCCAACGCTGAGCAGTTCTTC
.	TRBJ1-1	TRBV7-2	.	CAQVPGMNTEAFF	TGTGCCCAGGTGCCGGGGATGAACACTGAAGCTTTCTTT
.	TRBJ1-1	TRBV6-5	.	CASHPSPNRDTEAFF	TGTGCCAGCCACCCCTCACCCAACAGGGACACTGAAGCTTTCTTT
.	TRBJ1-4	TRBV5-4	.	CASSPRGGDEKLFF	TGTGCCAGCAGCCCGCGAGGGGGGGATGAAAAACTGTTTTTT
.	TRBJ2-2	TRBV7-2	.	CASSYTPLATGELFF	TGTGCCAGCAGCTATACACCCCTGGCCACCGGGGAGCTGTTTTTT
TRBD2	TRBJ2-3	TRBV24-1	.	CATRSGRTDTQYF	TGTGCCACCCGTAGCGGGCGCACAGATACGCAGTATTTT
.	TRBJ1-5	TRBV19	.	CASTPRTDFGQPQHF	TGTGCCAGTACCCCTAGGACAGATTTCGGTCAGCCCCAGCATTTT
.	TRBJ2-7	TRBV11-1	once	CASSLTTGYEQYF	TGTGCCAGCAGCTTAACGACAGGCTACGAGCAGTACTTC
TRBD1	TRBJ1-2	TRBV2	once	CASSQGAHSNYGYTF	TGTGCCAGCAGTCAGGGGGCCCATTCTAACTATGGCTACACCTTC
.	TRBJ1-1	TRBV11-2	.	CASSLAGNTEAFF	TGTGCCAGCAGCTTAGCGGGGAACACTGAAGCTTTCTTT
.	TRBJ1-2	TRBV28	.	CASSSPADRANYGYTF	TGTGCCAGCAGTTCGCCCGCCGACAGAGCTAACTATGGCTACACCTTC
.	TRBJ2-1	TRBV2	.	CANLRDAHNEQFF	TGTGCCAACCTCCGGGACGCGCACAATGAGCAGTTCTTC
.	TRBJ1-5	TRBV7-2	.	CASSLADQPQHF	TGTGCCAGCAGCTTAGCTGATCAGCCCCAGCATTTT
.	TRBJ2-7	TRBV6-8	once	CASNWTLPGEQYF	TGTGCCAGCAACTGGACTTTACCGGGGGAGCAGTACTTC
.	TRBJ1-5	TRBV19	few	CASSIWGAGQPQHF	TGTGCCAGTAGTATATGGGGGGCCGGTCAGCCCCAGCATTTT
.	TRBJ2-7	TRBV10-2	.	CASSEFMDSYEQYF	TGCGCCAGCAGTGAGTTTATGGACTCCTACGAGCAGTACTTC
.	TRBJ2-1	TRBV7-8	.	CASSHDRLNEQFF	TGTGCCAGCAGCCATGACAGACTCAATGAGCAGTTCTTC
.	TRBJ2-1	TRBV10-3	.	CAIRGGQFLYNEQFF	TGTGCCATCAGGGGGGGACAGTTCCTCTACAATGAGCAGTTCTTC
.	TRBJ2-1	TRBV3-1/TRBV3-2	once	CASSQDPGHEQFF	TGTGCCAGCAGCCAAGATCCTGGCCATGAGCAGTTCTTC
TRBD1	TRBJ1-2	TRBV25-1	.	CASRDRGSVGGYTF	TGTGCCAGCAGGGACAGGGGGTCCGTTGGCGGCTACACCTTC